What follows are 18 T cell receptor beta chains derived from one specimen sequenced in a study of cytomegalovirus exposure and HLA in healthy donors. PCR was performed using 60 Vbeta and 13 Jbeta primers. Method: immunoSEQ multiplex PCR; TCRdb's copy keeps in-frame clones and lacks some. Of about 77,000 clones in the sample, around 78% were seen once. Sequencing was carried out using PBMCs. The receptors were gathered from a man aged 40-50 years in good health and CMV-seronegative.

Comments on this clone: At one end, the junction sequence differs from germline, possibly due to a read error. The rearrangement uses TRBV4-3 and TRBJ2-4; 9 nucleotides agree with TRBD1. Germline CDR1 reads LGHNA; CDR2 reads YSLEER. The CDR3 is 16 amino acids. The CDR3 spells CTSSLGGQGISDIQYF. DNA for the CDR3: TGCACCAGCAGCCTAGGTGGACAGGGGATTTCGGACATTCAGTACTTC.

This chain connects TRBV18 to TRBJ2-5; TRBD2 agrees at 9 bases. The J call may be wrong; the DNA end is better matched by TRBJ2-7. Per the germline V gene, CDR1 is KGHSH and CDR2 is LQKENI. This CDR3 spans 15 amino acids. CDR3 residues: CASSPPSSGTYEQYF. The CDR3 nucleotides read TGTGCCAGCTCACCACCGTCTAGCGGGACCTACGAGCAGTACTTC.

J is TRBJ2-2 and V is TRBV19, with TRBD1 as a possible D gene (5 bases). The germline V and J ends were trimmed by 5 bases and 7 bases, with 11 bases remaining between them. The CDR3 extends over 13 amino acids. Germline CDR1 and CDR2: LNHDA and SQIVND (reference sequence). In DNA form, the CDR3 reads TGTGCCAGTAGTCCTGGACAATACGGGGAGCTGTTTTTT. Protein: CASSPGQYGELFF.

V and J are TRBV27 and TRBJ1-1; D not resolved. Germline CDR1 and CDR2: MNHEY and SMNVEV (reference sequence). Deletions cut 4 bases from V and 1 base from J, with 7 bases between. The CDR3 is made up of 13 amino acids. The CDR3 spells CASSSLKNTEAFF. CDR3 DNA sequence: TGTGCCAGCAGTTCCCTTAAGAACACTGAAGCTTTCTTT.

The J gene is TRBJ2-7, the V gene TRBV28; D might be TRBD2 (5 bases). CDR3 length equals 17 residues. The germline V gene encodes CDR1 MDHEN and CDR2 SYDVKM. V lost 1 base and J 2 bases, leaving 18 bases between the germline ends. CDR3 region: CASSLSLPGLATYEQYF. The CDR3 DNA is TGTGCCAGCAGTTTATCCCTCCCTGGACTTGCCACCTACGAGCAGTACTTC.

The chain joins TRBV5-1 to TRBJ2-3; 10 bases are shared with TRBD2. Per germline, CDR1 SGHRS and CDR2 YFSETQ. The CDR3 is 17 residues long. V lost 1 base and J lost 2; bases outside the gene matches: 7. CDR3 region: CASSLILTSGYTDTQYF. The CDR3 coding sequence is TGCGCCAGCAGCTTGATTTTGACTAGCGGGTACACAGATACGCAGTATTTT.

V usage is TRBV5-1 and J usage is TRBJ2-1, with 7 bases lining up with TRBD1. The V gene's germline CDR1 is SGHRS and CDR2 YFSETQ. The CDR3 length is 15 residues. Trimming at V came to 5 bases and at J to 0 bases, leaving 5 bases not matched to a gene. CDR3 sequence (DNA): TGCGCCAGCAGACCCGGGACAGCCTCCTACAATGAGCAGTTCTTC. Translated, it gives CASRPGTASYNEQFF.

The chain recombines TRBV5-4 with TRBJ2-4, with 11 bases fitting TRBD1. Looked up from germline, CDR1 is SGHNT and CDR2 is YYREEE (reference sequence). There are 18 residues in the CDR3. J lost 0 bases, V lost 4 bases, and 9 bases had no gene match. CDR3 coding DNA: TGTGCCAGCAGCGTCGGACAGGGGGCTATACCAGCCAAAAACATTCAGTACTTC. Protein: CASSVGQGAIPAKNIQYF.

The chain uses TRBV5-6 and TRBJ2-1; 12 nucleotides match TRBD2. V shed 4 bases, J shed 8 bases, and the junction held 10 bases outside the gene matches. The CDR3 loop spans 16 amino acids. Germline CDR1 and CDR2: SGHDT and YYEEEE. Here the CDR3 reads CASSPAGTSGHHEQFF. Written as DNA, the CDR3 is TGTGCCAGCAGCCCGGCCGGGACTAGCGGGCACCATGAGCAGTTCTTC. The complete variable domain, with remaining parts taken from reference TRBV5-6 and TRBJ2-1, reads DAGVTQSPTHLIKTRGQQVTLRCSPKSGHDTVSWYQQALGQGPQFIFQYYEEEERQRGNFPDRFSGHQFPNYSSELNVNALLLGDSALYLCASSPAGTSGHHEQFFGPGTRLTVL.

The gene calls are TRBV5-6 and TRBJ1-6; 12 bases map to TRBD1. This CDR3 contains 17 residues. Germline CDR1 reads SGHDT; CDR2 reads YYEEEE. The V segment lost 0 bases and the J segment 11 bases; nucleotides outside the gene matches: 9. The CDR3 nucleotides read TGTGCCAGCAGCTTGGTAGGGGTCGGGACAGGGGGCCCACCCCTCCACTTT. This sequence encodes CASSLVGVGTGGPPLHF.

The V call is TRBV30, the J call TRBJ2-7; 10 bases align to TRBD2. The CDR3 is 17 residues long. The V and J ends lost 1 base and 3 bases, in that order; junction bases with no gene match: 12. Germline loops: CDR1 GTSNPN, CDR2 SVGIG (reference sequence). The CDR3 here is CAWSGSSSGSSYYEQYF. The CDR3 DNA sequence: TGTGCCTGGAGTGGGTCGTCTAGCGGGAGTTCGTACTACGAGCAGTACTTC.

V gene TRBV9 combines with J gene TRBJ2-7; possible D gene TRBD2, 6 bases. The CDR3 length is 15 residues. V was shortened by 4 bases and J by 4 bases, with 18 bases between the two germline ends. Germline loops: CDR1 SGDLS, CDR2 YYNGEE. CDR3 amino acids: CASSSGGLSTYEQYF. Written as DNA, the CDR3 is TGTGCCAGCAGCTCCGGGGGTCTGTCCACTTACGAGCAGTACTTC.

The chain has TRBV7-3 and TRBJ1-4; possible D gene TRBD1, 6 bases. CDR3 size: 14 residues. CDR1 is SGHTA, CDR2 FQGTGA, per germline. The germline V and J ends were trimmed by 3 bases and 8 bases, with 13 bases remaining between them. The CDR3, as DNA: TGTGCCAGCAGCTTGACAGGTATAGGGGAAAAACTGTTTTTT. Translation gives CASSLTGIGEKLFF.

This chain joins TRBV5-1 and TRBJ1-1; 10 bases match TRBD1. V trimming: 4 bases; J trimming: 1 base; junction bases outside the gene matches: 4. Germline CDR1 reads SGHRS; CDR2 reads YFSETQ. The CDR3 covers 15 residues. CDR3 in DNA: TGCGCCAGCAGCGCCGACAGGGGGCGGAACACTGAAGCTTTCTTT. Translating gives CASSADRGRNTEAFF. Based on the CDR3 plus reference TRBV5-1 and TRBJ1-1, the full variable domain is KAGVTQTPRYLIKTRGQQVTLSCSPISGHRSVSWYQQTPGQGLQFLFEYFSETQRNKGNFPGRFSGRQFSNSRSEMNVSTLELGDSALYLCASSADRGRNTEAFFGQGTRLTVV.

CDR3 in DNA: TGTGCCAGCAGCCCTGGGCCCGATAGCGTTCGGCCCCAGCATTTT. Protein: CASSPGPDSVRPQHF. The chain is built from TRBV11-3 and TRBJ1-5; D not resolved. Trimming took off 5 bases at V and 9 bases at J, with 20 bases between the two ends. CDR3 size: 15 residues. Germline values: CDR1 SGHNT, CDR2 YENEEA.

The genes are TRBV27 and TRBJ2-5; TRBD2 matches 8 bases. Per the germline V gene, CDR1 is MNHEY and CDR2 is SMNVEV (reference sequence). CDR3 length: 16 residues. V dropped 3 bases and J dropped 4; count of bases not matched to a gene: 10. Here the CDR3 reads CASSFSSGSKRETQYF. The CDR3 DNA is TGTGCCAGCAGTTTTTCAAGCGGGAGTAAGAGAGAGACCCAGTACTTC.

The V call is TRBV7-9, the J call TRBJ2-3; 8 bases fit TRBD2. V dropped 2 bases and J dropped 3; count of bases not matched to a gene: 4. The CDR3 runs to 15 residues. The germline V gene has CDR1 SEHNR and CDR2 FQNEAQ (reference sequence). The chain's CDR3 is CASSLPGGRTDTQYF. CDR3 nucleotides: TGTGCCAGCAGCTTACCGGGAGGGCGTACAGATACGCAGTATTTT.

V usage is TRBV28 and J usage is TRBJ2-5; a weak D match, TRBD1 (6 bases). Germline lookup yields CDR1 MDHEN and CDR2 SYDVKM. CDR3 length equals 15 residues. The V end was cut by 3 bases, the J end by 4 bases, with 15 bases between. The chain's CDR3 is CASSFFRGTRETQYF. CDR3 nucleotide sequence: TGTGCCAGCAGTTTCTTCAGGGGAACGCGAGAGACCCAGTACTTC.